The entry below describes one T cell receptor (beta chain). The PCR ran on 60 Vbeta and 13 Jbeta primers. Sequencing was performed with immunoSEQ multiplex PCR; in TCRdb, only in-frame clones are kept and a portion is missing. The sample consists of 150,000 to 160,000 clones, around three quarters of them appearing once. CDR1 and CDR2 from the germline V gene are SGHRS and YFSETQ. The CDR3 extends over 21 amino acids. Unmatched junction bases numbered 12, after V lost 0 bases and J lost 2 bases. This record comes from a study of cytomegalovirus exposure and HLA in healthy donors. The TCR sequence derives from a woman aged 40-49 years in good health and CMV-seronegative. Input material: PBMCs. The chain is built from TRBV5-1 and TRBJ2-2; TRBD2 matches at 14 bases. The CDR3 sequence is CASSLASYRTSGRKNTGELFF. The CDR3 DNA reads TGCGCCAGCAGCTTGGCCTCTTATAGGACTAGCGGGAGGAAAAACACCGGGGAGCTGTTTTTT.